This T cell receptor beta chain was obtained from a study of T-cell reconstitution after alpha-beta-depleted transplantation in children (TCRdb year 2016). For the wider study: Using TCR repertoire profiling, the study quantitatively followed how T-cell immune reconstitution unfolded in children after TCRalphabeta/CD19-depleted allogeneic hematopoietic cell transplantation.

This clonotype was seen repeatedly, ten times or more. Its recognized antigen is unknown. Base qualities are not recorded, but no much larger clone differs from it by a single base. To prepare the library, PCR was applied. TCRdb lists the instrument as Illumina HiSeq 2500. TCR library preparation used molecular barcoding, with unique molecular identifiers applied to normalize quantification of the TCRbeta repertoire. The raw public data were reprocessed by TCRdb itself: fastp quality trimming at Q25, MiXCR clonotype calling, in-frame beta chains only. Each CDR3 protein appears once, grouped with its most common genes and DNA. In this sample the table shows some 490,000 distinct CDR3 sequences, around 12% of which occur a single time. Jointly, the top ten make up approximately 5.4% of the sample. At the junction V is shortened by 8 bases and J by 6 bases, with 20 bases in between. The CDR3 holds 14 amino acids from the cysteine to the phenylalanine. Only the CDR3 part of the read is kept: 42 bases, read in frame from the first base. CDR1 and CDR2, looked up from the germline V gene, are MDHEN and SYDVKM.

The material sequenced was PBMCs from the stem cell graft donor, taken from the stem cell graft. Rearrangement joined TRBV28 to TRBJ2-7, with the D call tentatively TRBD1 or TRBD2, each fitting 6 bases. This TCR came from a human donor who donated a stem cell graft to a child with combined immunodeficiency. The nucleotide sequence is given as TGTGCCAGCGGGGGAACAGGGAGGAGGGGCGAGCAGTACTTC. It specifies CASGGTGRRGEQYF.